These T cell receptor beta chains were read from a single sample in a study of blood T cell repertoires in COVID-19. Using immunoSEQ multiplex PCR, the repertoire was profiled, and TCRdb retains in-frame clones only, with some absent. The sample records just over 150,000 clones, about 79% being singletons. The sequenced sample was peripheral blood. These receptors came from a woman in her 50s with acute or convalescent COVID-19. The CDR3 runs from the conserved cysteine through the conserved F or W. The D gene is left open where the match is weak. Part of the rows lack a size; the others show once, few, many or a class for expanded clones.

abundance: -; v_gene: TRBV27; j_gene: TRBJ1-5; d_gene: -; CDR3nt: TGTGCCAGCAGTTTCGATGGGCGGCGGGGCAATCAGCCCCAGCATTTT; CDR3aa: CASSFDGRRGNQPQHF
abundance: -; v_gene: TRBV11-3; j_gene: TRBJ2-1; d_gene: TRBD1; CDR3nt: TGTGCCAGCAGCGCCGGGACAGGGTATCTTCCTGAGCAGTTCTTC; CDR3aa: CASSAGTGYLPEQFF
abundance: -; v_gene: TRBV2; j_gene: TRBJ2-6; d_gene: -; CDR3nt: TGTGCCAGCAGTTATCAGGGGCTTGGGGCCAACGTCCTGACTTTC; CDR3aa: CASSYQGLGANVLTF
abundance: -; v_gene: TRBV5-1; j_gene: TRBJ2-1; d_gene: TRBD2; CDR3nt: TGCGCCAGCAGCACGAGCGGGGGGGCCACAATTCCCTCTGAGCAGTTCTTC; CDR3aa: CASSTSGGATIPSEQFF
abundance: few; v_gene: TRBV9; j_gene: TRBJ2-3; d_gene: TRBD2; CDR3nt: TGTGCCAGCAGCGTAAGAGAGGGGTCGGGGGGAGATACGCAGTATTTT; CDR3aa: CASSVREGSGGDTQYF
abundance: once; v_gene: TRBV9; j_gene: TRBJ2-3; d_gene: -; CDR3nt: TGTGCCAGCAGCGTGAGGATGAGCACAGATACGCAGTATTTT; CDR3aa: CASSVRMSTDTQYF
abundance: -; v_gene: TRBV12-3/TRBV12-4; j_gene: TRBJ2-5; d_gene: -; CDR3nt: TGTGCCAGCAAGCTGTTTGGAGAAGAGACCCAGTACTTC; CDR3aa: CASKLFGEETQYF
abundance: -; v_gene: TRBV5-4; j_gene: TRBJ1-2; d_gene: TRBD1; CDR3nt: TGTGCCAGCAGCTCCCCTGACCGGACAGGGGAATATGGCTACACCTTC; CDR3aa: CASSSPDRTGEYGYTF
abundance: -; v_gene: TRBV7-8; j_gene: TRBJ1-5; d_gene: TRBD1; CDR3nt: TGTGCCAGCAGCTTAGTATACAGGGGAAGCAATCAGCCCCAGCATTTT; CDR3aa: CASSLVYRGSNQPQHF
abundance: once; v_gene: TRBV6-2/TRBV6-3; j_gene: TRBJ2-5; d_gene: TRBD1; CDR3nt: TGTGCCAGCAGCCCGGGGACAGGGGCACAAGAGACCCAGTACTTC; CDR3aa: CASSPGTGAQETQYF
abundance: -; v_gene: TRBV28; j_gene: TRBJ2-1; d_gene: TRBD1; CDR3nt: TGTGCCAGCAGTTTATATGCAGGGGGTGAATTCTTC; CDR3aa: CASSLYAGGEFF